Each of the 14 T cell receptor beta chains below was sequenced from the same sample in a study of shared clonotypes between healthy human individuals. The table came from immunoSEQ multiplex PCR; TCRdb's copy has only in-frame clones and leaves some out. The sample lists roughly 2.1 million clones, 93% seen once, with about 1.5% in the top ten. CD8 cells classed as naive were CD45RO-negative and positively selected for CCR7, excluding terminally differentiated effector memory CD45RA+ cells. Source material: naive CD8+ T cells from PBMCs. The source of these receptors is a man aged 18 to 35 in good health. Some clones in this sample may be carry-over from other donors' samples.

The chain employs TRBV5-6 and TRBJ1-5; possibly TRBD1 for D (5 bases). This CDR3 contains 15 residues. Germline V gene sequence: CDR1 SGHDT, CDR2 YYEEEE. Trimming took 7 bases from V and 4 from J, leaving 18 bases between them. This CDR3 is CASQWGAPPNQPQHF. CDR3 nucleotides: TGTGCCAGCCAATGGGGCGCCCCACCGAATCAGCCCCAGCATTTT.

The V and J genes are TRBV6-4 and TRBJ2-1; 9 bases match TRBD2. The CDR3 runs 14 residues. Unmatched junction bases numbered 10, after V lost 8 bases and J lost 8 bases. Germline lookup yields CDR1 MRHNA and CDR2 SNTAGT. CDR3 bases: TGTGCCAGCTGGGCGGGGGGGCCGGATGATGAGCAGTTCTTC. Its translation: CASWAGGPDDEQFF.

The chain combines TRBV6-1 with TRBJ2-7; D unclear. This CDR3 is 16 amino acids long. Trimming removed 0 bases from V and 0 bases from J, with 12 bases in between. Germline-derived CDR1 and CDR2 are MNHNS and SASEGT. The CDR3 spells CASSEARPPSSYEQYF. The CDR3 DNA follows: TGTGCCAGCAGTGAAGCGCGTCCCCCGAGCTCCTACGAGCAGTACTTC.

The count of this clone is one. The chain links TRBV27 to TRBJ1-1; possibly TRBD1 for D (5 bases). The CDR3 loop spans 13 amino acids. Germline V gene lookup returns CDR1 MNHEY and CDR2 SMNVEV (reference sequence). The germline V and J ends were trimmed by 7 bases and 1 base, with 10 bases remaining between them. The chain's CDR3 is CASNSRGNTEAFF. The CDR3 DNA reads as TGTGCCAGCAATTCAAGGGGGAACACTGAAGCTTTCTTT.

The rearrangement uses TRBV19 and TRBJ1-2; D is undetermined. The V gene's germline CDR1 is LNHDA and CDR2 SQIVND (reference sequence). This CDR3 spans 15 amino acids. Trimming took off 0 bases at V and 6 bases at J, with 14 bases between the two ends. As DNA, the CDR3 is TGTGCCAGTAGTATAGACAGGCGAGGGTGGAATGGCTACACCTTC. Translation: CASSIDRRGWNGYTF.

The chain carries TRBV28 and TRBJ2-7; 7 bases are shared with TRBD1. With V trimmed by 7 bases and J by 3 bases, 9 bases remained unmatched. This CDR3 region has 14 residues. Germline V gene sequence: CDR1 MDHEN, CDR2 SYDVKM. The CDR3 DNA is TGTGCCAGCAAGGGGGCCGGGACCTACTACGAGCAGTACTTC. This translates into CASKGAGTYYEQYF.

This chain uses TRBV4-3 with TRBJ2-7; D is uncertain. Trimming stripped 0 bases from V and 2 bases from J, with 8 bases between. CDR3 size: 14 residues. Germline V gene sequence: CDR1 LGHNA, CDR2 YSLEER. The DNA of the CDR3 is TGCGCCAGCAGCCAAGATTCCTTAACCTACGAGCAGTACTTC. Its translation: CASSQDSLTYEQYF.

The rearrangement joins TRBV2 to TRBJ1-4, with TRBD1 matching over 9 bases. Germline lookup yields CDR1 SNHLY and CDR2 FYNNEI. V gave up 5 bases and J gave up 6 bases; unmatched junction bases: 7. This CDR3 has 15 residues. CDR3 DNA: TGTGCCAGCAGTTCTTTACAGGGGGCGGATGAAAAACTGTTTTTT. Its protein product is CASSSLQGADEKLFF.

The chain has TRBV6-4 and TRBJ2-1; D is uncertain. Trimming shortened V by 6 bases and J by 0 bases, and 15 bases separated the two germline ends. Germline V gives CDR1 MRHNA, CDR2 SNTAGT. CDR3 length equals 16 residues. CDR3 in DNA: TGTGCCAGCAGCCCACAGTTTCCGAGCTCCTACAATGAGCAGTTCTTC. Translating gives CASSPQFPSSYNEQFF.

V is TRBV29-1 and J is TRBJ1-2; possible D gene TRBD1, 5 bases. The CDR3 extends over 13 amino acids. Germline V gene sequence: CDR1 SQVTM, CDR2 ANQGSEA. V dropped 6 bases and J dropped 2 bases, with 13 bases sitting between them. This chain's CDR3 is CSVYTAGNYGYTF. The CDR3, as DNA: TGCAGCGTATACACCGCAGGGAACTATGGCTACACCTTC.

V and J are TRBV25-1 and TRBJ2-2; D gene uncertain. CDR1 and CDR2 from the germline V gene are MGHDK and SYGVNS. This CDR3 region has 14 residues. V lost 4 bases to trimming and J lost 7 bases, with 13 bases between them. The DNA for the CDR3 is TGTGCCAGCAGTGTTTCGCGGAATTTCGGGGAGCTGTTTTTT. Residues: CASSVSRNFGELFF.

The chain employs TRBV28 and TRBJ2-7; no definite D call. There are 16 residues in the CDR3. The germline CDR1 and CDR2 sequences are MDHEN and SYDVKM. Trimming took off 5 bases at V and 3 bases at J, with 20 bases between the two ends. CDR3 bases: TGTGCCAGCAGTCGTACCGGACGGGCGACGAACTACGAGCAGTACTTC. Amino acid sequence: CASSRTGRATNYEQYF. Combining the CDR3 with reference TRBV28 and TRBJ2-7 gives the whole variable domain DVKVTQSSRYLVKRTGEKVFLECVQDMDHENMFWYRQDPGLGLRLIYFSYDVKMKEKGDIPEGYSVSREKKERFSLILESASTNQTSMYLCASSRTGRATNYEQYFGPGTRLTVT.

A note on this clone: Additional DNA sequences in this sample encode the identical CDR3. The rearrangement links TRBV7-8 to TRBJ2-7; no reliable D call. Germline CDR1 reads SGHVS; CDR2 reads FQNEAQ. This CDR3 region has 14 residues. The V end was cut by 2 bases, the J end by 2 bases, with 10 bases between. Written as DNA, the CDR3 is TGTGCCAGCAGCTTATCGGGCAGAGCCTACGAGCAGTACTTC. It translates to CASSLSGRAYEQYF.

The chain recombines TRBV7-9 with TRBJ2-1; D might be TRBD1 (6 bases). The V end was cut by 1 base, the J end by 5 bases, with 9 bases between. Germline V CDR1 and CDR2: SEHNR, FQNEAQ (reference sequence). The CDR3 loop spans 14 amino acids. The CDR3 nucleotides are TGTGCCAGCAGCTTAGGTCGGGACAACAATGAGCAGTTCTTC. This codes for CASSLGRDNNEQFF.